The 7 T cell receptor beta chains presented below share a single source sample, sequenced in a study of blood T cell repertoires in COVID-19. Measured with immunoSEQ multiplex PCR; TCRdb has only the in-frame clones, and not every one. This sample has under 300,000 clones, with 90% to 95% found just once. What was sequenced was PBMCs or T cells enriched from blood (not recorded which). The receptors come from a woman between 18 and 29 years old who had recovered from COVID-19.

The chain has TRBV3-1 (or the pseudogene TRBV3-2) and TRBJ2-5; 8 bases match TRBD1. From germline, CDR1 is LGHDT and CDR2 YNNKEL (reference sequence). CDR3 length: 15 amino acids. With V trimmed by 6 bases and J by 5 bases, 11 bases remained unmatched. The CDR3 spells CASSHTDRGVETQYF. The CDR3 DNA follows: TGTGCCAGCAGTCATACTGACAGGGGAGTCGAGACCCAGTACTTC.

The genes are TRBV6-5 and TRBJ2-1; 9 bases line up with TRBD1. Trimming took 6 bases from V and 6 from J; bases not matched to a gene: 6. CDR1 is MNHEY and CDR2 is SVGAGI in the germline V gene. The CDR3 sequence is 14 residues long. CDR3 DNA: TGTGCCAGCAGATCCGGGACAGGGCCCAATGAGCAGTTCTTC. Translated, it gives CASRSGTGPNEQFF.

This clone was counted a single time. The rearrangement joins TRBV7-9 to TRBJ1-1; D is uncertain. Per germline, CDR1 SEHNR and CDR2 FQNEAQ (reference sequence). The V end lost 4 bases, the J end lost 4 bases, and 10 bases lay between the germline ends. There are 13 residues in the CDR3. The CDR3 nucleotides are TGTGCCAGCAGCTACCAATTCAGCACTGAAGCTTTCTTT. Translated, it gives CASSYQFSTEAFF.

This clone was found once. The chain couples TRBV6-5 to TRBJ2-7; 8 bases match TRBD1. Germline V gene sequence: CDR1 MNHEY, CDR2 SVGAGI. V gave up 4 bases and J gave up 7 bases; unmatched junction bases: 12. There are 15 residues in the CDR3. CDR3 DNA sequence: TGTGCCAGCAGTTGGTCCGGGACAGGCGATCAGGAGCAGTACTTC. The encoded protein is CASSWSGTGDQEQYF.

J is TRBJ2-1 and V is TRBV27; D call uncertain. The CDR3 length is 14 residues. The germline gives CDR1 MNHEY, CDR2 SMNVEV (reference sequence). The germline V and J ends were trimmed by 3 bases and 0 bases, with 6 bases remaining between them. CDR3 bases: TGTGCCAGCAGTTTCCCGGGCTCCTACAATGAGCAGTTCTTC. It specifies CASSFPGSYNEQFF.

The rearrangement joins TRBV27 to TRBJ2-3; 11 bases map to TRBD2. This CDR3 has 17 amino acids. Germline V CDR1 and CDR2: MNHEY, SMNVEV (reference sequence). Trimming at V came to 5 bases and at J to 3 bases, leaving 10 bases not matched to a gene. CDR3 nucleotides: TGTGCCAGCAGTCGCAGGACTAGCGGGTTACAAACAGATACGCAGTATTTT. It is translated as CASSRRTSGLQTDTQYF.

This sequence joins TRBV5-4 and TRBJ2-1; D is possibly TRBD2 (6 bases). Germline CDR1 is SGHNT and CDR2 is YYREEE (reference sequence). Trimming took 4 bases from V and 1 from J, leaving 9 bases between them. The CDR3 spans 14 residues. In DNA form, the CDR3 reads TGTGCCAGCAGCGGCCGGGGGTCCTACAATGAGCAGTTCTTC. Amino acid sequence: CASSGRGSYNEQFF.